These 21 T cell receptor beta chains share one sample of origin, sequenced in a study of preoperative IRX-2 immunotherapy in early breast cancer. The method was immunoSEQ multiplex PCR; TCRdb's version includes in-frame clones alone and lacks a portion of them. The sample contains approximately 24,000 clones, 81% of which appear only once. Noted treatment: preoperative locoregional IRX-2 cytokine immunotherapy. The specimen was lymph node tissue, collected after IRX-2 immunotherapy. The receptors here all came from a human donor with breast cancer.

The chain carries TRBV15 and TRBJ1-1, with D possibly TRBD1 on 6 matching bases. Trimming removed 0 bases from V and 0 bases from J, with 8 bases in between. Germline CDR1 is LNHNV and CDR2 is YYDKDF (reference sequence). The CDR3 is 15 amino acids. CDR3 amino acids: CATSRDRTVNTEAFF. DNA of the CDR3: TGTGCCACCAGCAGAGATCGGACAGTGAACACTGAAGCTTTCTTT.

The CDR3 region has the DNA TGTGCCAGTAGTCCGCCCCAGGAGAACACTGAAGCTTTCTTT. Its protein is CASSPPQENTEAFF. V and J are TRBV19 and TRBJ1-1; no definite D call. V gave up 5 bases and J gave up 1 base, with 11 bases separating them. The length of the CDR3 is 14 residues. CDR1 LNHDA and CDR2 SQIVND come from the germline V gene (reference sequence).

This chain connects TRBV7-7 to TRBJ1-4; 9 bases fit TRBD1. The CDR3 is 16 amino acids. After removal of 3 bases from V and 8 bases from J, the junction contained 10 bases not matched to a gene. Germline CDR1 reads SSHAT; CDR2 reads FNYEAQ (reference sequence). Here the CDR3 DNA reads TGTGCCAGCAGCTTCCAACAGGGGGCGTATGGGGAAAAACTGTTTTTT. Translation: CASSFQQGAYGEKLFF.

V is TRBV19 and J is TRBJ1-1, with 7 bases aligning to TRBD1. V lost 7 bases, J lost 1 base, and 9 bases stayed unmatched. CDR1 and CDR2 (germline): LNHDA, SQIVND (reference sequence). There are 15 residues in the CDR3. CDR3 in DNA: TGTGCCAGTACCCTCTCCGGACAGGAGAACACTGAAGCTTTCTTT. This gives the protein CASTLSGQENTEAFF. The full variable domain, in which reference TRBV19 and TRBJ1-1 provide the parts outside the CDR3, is DGGITQSPKYLFRKEGQNVTLSCEQNLNHDAMYWYRQDPGQGLRLIYYSQIVNDFQKGDIAEGYSVSREKKESFPLTVTSAQKNPTAFYLCASTLSGQENTEAFFGQGTRLTVV.

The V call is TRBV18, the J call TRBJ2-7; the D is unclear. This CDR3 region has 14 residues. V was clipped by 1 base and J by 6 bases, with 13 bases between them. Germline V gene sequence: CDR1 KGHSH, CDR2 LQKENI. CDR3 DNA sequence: TGTGCCAGCTCACCACGGGCTGGGTCCGGCGAGCAGTACGTC. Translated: CASSPRAGSGEQYV.

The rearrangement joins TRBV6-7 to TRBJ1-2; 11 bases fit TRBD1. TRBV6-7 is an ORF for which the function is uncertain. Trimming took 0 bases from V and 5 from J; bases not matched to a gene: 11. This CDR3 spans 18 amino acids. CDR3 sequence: CASSYSNAGTGGAYGYTF. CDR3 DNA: TGTGCCAGCAGTTACTCGAACGCCGGGACAGGGGGAGCTTATGGCTACACCTTC.

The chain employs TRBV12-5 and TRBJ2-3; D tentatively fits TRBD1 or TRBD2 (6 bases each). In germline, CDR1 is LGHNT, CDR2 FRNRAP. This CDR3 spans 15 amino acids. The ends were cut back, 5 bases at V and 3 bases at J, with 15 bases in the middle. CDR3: CASGLWGAGTDTQYF. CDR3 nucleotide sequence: TGTGCTAGTGGTCTCTGGGGGGCCGGGACAGATACGCAGTATTTT. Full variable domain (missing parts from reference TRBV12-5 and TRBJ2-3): DARVTQTPRHKVTEMGQEVTMRCQPILGHNTVFWYRQTMMQGLELLAYFRNRAPLDDSGMPKDRFSAEMPDATLATLKIQPSEPRDSAVYFCASGLWGAGTDTQYFGPGTRLTVL.

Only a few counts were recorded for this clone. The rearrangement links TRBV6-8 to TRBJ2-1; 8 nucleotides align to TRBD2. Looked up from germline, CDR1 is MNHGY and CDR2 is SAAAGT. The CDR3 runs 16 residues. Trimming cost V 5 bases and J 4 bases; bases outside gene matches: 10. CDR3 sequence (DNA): TGTGCCAGCAGTGACGGGAGCGGGGGAAGATACAATGAGCAGTTCTTC. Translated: CASSDGSGGRYNEQFF.

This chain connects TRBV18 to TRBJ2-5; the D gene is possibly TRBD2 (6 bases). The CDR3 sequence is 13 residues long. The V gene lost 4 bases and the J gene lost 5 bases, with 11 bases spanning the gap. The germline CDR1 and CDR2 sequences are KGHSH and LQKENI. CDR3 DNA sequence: TGTGCCAGCTCACGCAGTGGAGGGGAGACCCAGTACTTC. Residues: CASSRSGGETQYF.

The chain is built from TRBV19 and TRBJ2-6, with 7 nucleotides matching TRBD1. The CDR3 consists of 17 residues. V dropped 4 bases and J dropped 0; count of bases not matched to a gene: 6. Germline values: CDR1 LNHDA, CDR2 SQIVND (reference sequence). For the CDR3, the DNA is TGTGCCAGTAGTACGACAGGGCTTAGCTCTGGGGCCAACGTCCTGACTTTC. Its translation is CASSTTGLSSGANVLTF.

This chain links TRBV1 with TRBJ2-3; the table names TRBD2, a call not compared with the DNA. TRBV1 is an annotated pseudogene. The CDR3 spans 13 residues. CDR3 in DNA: TGCGCCAGCTCCAGGACTGCTCCAGATACGCAGTATTTT. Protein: CASSRTAPDTQYF.

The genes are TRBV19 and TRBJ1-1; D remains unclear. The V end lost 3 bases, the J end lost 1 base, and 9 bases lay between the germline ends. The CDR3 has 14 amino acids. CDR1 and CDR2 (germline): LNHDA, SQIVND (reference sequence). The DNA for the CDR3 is TGTGCCAGTAGTATGGTCGAGGGGAACACTGAAGCTTTCTTT. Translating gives CASSMVEGNTEAFF.

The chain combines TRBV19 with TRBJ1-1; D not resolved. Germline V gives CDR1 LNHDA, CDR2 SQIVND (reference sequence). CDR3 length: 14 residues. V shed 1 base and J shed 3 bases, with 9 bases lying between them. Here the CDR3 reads CASSIAGSHTEAFF. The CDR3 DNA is TGTGCCAGTAGTATAGCCGGGAGCCACACTGAAGCTTTCTTT. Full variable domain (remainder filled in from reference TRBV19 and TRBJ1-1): DGGITQSPKYLFRKEGQNVTLSCEQNLNHDAMYWYRQDPGQGLRLIYYSQIVNDFQKGDIAEGYSVSREKKESFPLTVTSAQKNPTAFYLCASSIAGSHTEAFFGQGTRLTVV.

In DNA, the CDR3 is TGTGCCAGCAGCTTAGTTGGAGGACTGAATGAAAAACTGTTTTTT. It is translated as CASSLVGGLNEKLFF. The chain couples TRBV11-3 to TRBJ1-4; D call uncertain. CDR3 length: 15 amino acids. Germline assignment: CDR1 SGHNT and CDR2 YENEEA. Trimming cost V 1 base and J 5 bases, with 11 bases left between them.

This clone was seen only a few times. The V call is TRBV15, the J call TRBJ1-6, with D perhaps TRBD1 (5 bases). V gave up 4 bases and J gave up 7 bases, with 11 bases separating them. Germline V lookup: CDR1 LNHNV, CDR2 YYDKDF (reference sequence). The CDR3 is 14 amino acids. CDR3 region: CATSTDGGNSPLHF. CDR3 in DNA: TGTGCCACCAGCACCGACGGGGGGAATTCACCCCTCCACTTT.

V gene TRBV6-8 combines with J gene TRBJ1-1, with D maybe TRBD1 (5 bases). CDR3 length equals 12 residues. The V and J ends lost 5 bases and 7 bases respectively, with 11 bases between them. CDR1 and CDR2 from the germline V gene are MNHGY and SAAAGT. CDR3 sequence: CASSIRGDEAFF. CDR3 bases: TGTGCCAGCAGTATACGGGGGGATGAAGCTTTCTTT.

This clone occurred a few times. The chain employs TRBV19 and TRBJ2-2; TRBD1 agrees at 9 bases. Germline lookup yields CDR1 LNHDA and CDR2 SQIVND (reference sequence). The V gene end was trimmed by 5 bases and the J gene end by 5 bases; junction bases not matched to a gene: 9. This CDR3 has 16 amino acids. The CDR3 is CASSFGDRVVTGELFF. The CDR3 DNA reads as TGTGCCAGTAGTTTCGGGGACAGGGTAGTTACCGGGGAGCTGTTTTTT.

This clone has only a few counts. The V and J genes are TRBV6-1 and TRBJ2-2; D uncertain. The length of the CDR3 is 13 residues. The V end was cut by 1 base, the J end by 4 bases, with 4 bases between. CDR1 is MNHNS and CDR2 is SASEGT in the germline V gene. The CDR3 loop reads CASSEVSTGELFF. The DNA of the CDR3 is TGTGCCAGCAGTGAAGTAAGCACCGGGGAGCTGTTTTTT.

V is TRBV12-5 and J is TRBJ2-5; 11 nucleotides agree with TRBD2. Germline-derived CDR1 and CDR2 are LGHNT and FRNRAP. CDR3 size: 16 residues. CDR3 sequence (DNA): TGTGCCAGCACCAATACCGGGACTAGCGGTCAAGAGACCCAGTACTTC. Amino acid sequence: CASTNTGTSGQETQYF.

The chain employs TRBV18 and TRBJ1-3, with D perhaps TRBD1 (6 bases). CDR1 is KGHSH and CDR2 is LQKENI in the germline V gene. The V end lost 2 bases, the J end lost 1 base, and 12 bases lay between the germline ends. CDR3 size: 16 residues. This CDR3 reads CASSPNDGQSGNTIYF. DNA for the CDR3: TGTGCCAGCTCACCAAACGATGGACAGTCTGGAAACACCATATATTTT. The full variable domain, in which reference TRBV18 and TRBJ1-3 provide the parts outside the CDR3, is NAGVMQNPRHLVRRRGQEARLRCSPMKGHSHVYWYRQLPEEGLKFMVYLQKENIIDESGMPKERFSAEFPKEGPSILRIQQVVRGDSAAYFCASSPNDGQSGNTIYFGEGSWLTVV.

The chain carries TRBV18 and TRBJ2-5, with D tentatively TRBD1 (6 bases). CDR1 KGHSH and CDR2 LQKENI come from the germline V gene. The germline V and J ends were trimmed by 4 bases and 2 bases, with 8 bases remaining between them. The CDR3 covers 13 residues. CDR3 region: CASSRTAQETQYF. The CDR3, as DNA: TGTGCCAGCTCACGGACAGCGCAAGAGACCCAGTACTTC.